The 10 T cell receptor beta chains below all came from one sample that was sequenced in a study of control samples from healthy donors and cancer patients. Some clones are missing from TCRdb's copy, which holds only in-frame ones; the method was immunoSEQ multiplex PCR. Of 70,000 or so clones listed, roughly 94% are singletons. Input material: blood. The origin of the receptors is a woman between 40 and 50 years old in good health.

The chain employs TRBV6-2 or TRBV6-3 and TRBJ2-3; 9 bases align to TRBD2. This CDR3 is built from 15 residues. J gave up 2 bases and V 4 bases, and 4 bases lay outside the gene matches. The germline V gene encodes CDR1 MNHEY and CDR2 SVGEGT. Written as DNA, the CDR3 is TGTGCCAGCAGTTCCTCTAGCGGGATCACAGATACGCAGTATTTT. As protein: CASSSSSGITDTQYF.

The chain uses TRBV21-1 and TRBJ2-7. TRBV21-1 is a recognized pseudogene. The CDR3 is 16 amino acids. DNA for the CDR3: TGTGCCAGCAGCAAAGATGAAAGGGGACCTTCCTACGAGCAGTACTTC. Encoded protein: CASSKDERGPSYEQYF.

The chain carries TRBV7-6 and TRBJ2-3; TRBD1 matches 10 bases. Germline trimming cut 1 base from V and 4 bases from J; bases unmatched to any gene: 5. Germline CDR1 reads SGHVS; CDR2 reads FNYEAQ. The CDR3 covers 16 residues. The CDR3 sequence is CASSLGQGAIADTQYF. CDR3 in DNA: TGTGCCAGCAGCTTAGGACAGGGGGCCATCGCAGATACGCAGTATTTT.

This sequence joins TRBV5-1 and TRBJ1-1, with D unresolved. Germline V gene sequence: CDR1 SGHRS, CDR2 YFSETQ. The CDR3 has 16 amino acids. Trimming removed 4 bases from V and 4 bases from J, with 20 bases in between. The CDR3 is CASSDLGGRIGTEAFF. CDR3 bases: TGCGCCAGCAGCGACCTGGGAGGGCGTATTGGCACTGAAGCTTTCTTT.

CDR3 nucleotides: TGTGCCAGCAGCTTAGCGGGGACAGGGGGGAATCAGCCCCAGCATTTT. This encodes CASSLAGTGGNQPQHF. The gene calls are TRBV7-8 and TRBJ1-5; 11 nucleotides align to TRBD1. The CDR3 runs to 16 residues. Per the germline V gene, CDR1 is SGHVS and CDR2 is FQNEAQ. V dropped 0 bases and J dropped 4; count of bases not matched to a gene: 2.

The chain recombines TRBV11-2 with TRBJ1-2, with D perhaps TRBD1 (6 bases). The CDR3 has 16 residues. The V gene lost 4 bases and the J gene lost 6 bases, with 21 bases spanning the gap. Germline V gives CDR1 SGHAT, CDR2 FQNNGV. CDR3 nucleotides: TGTGCCAGCAGCTCCCAGACAGGCCCGGAGTTCGATGGCTACACCTTC. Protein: CASSSQTGPEFDGYTF.

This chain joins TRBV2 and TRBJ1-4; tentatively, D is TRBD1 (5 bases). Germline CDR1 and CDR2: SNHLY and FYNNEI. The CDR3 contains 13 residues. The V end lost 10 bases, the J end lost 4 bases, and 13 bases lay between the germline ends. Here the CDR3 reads CATRQFFNEKLFF. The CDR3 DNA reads TGTGCCACCAGACAGTTTTTTAATGAAAAACTGTTTTTT. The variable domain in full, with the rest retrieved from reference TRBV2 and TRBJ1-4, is EPEVTQTPSHQVTQMGQEVILRCVPISNHLYFYWYRQILGQKVEFLVSFYNNEISEKSEIFDDQFSVERPDGSNFTLKIRSTKLEDSAMYFCATRQFFNEKLFFGSGTQLSVL.

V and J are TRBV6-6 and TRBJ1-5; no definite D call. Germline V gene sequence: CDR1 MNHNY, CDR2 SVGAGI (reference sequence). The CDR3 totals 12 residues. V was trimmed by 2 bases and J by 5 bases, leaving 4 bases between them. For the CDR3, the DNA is TGTGCCAGCAGTTACGCGGATCAGCCCCAGCATTTT. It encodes CASSYADQPQHF.

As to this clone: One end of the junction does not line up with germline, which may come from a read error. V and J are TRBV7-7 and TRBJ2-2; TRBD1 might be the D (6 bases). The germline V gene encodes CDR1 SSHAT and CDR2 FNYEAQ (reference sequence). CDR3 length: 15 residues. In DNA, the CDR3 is TGTGCTAGCAGCCTTGAGGGGCAGGGGCACGGGGAGCTGTTTTTT. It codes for CASSLEGQGHGELFF.

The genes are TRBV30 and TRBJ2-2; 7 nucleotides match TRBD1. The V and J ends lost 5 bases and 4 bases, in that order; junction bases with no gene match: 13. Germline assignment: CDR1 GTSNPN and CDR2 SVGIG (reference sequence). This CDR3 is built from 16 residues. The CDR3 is CAWAPRYRGPTGELFF. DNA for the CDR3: TGTGCCTGGGCACCTCGCTACAGGGGTCCCACCGGGGAGCTGTTTTTT. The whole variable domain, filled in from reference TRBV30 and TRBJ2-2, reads SQTIHQWPATLVQPVGSPLSLECTVEGTSNPNLYWYRQAAGRGLQLLFYSVGIGQISSEVPQNLSASRPQDRQFILSSKKLLLSDSGFYLCAWAPRYRGPTGELFFGEGSRLTVL.